This TCR beta chain originates from a study of tumor and adjacent non-tumor tissue in lung cancer. Study-level background: Histology: about twelve adenocarcinoma, a couple of squamous cell carcinoma, 1 small cell lung cancer. General study results and limits: Significantly higher TCR diversity was found in tumor than normal lung.

Regarding this clonotype: Its antigen is not known. At one of its ends the junction is not consistent with the germline gene, which may arise from a read error.

CDR3 size: 17 residues. Germline V gene sequence: CDR1 DFQATT, CDR2 SNEGSKA (reference sequence). RNA was extracted from bulk tissue without any cell sorting. Newly diagnosed lung cancer patients had thoracic surgery in China, August–November 2014, without prior chemotherapy. Three rounds of nested PCR, following a modified ARM-PCR protocol, produced the TCRbeta library. TCRdb re-derived calls from the multiplex PCR reads in MiXCR, one entry per CDR3 protein. The table lists just over 200,000 distinct CDR3 sequences, 71% of them singletons. The TCR sequence derives from a man in his sixties with non-small cell lung cancer. What was sequenced was lung tumor tissue. The chain employs TRBV20-1 and TRBJ1-1; no definite D call. The CDR3 region is CSARDSDIAAPNTVAFF. CDR3 in DNA: TGCAGTGCTAGGGACTCCGATATTGCAGCACCGAACACTGTAGCTTTCTTT.